The rows below give T cell receptor beta chains drawn from one sample of a study of cytomegalovirus exposure and HLA in healthy donors. Using immunoSEQ multiplex PCR, the repertoire was profiled, and TCRdb retains in-frame clones only, with some absent. The table includes roughly 100,000 clones, approximately 72% detected once. The material sequenced was PBMCs. Receptor source: a man younger than 40 in good health and CMV-seronegative. CDR3s include the opening cysteine and the closing phenylalanine or tryptophan.

v_gene: TRBV7-9; CDR3aa: CASGGGYGYTF
v_gene: TRBV5-4; CDR3aa: CASSLGQAPTNEKLFF
v_gene: TRBV11-1; CDR3aa: CASSLALGGAKNIQYF
v_gene: TRBV7-9; CDR3aa: CASSPSRTGGYNEQFF
v_gene: TRBV30; CDR3aa: CAWTGGTGEKKLFF
v_gene: TRBV4-2; CDR3aa: CASSVFGSGAYNEQFF
v_gene: TRBV19; CDR3aa: CASSPRGKVDMNTEAFF
v_gene: TRBV9; CDR3aa: CASSSDSQETQYF
v_gene: TRBV1; CDR3aa: CTSRRLSEQFF
v_gene: TRBV9; CDR3aa: CASSAQGGGTVDEQYF
v_gene: TRBV4-1; CDR3aa: CASSQGGQNNSPLHF
v_gene: TRBV5-1; CDR3aa: CASSQDRVENIQYF
v_gene: TRBV2; CDR3aa: CASNPDRGNQPQHF
v_gene: TRBV7-9; CDR3aa: CASSLMGGDTDTQYF
v_gene: TRBV28; CDR3aa: CASSPQGRYTF
v_gene: TRBV7-2; CDR3aa: CASSPVRDTIYF
v_gene: TRBV7-8; CDR3aa: CASSLAWTEETQYF
v_gene: TRBV11-2; CDR3aa: CASSVRVGAYNEQFF
v_gene: TRBV27; CDR3aa: CASSLGTGTEAFF
v_gene: TRBV9; CDR3aa: CASSVEGGEGNEQFF
v_gene: TRBV28; CDR3aa: CASSPGRGTEAFF
v_gene: TRBV29-1; CDR3aa: CSGGRALPTDTQYF
v_gene: TRBV7-2; CDR3aa: CASSLVLYEQYF
v_gene: TRBV28; CDR3aa: CASTQGQGFRQPQHF
v_gene: TRBV19; CDR3aa: CASSITENTEAFF
v_gene: TRBV10-1; CDR3aa: CASSVSGLRDEQFF
v_gene: TRBV6-5; CDR3aa: CASSYSLGGREQYF
v_gene: TRBV27; CDR3aa: CASSPGTRTQEQFF
v_gene: TRBV5-1; CDR3aa: CASSLQGNTEAFF
v_gene: TRBV6-5; CDR3aa: CASSYSRYSPLYGYTF
v_gene: TRBV19; CDR3aa: CASSGRTTGNQPQHF
v_gene: TRBV5-4; CDR3aa: CASSSSSGRRSTGELFF
v_gene: TRBV14; CDR3aa: CASSQGSGAISYNEQFF
v_gene: TRBV7-8; CDR3aa: CASSSPGYTQYF
v_gene: TRBV11-2; CDR3aa: CASSPLGGSETQYF
v_gene: TRBV7-2; CDR3aa: CASSLGPGQNSEAFF
v_gene: TRBV5-4; CDR3aa: CASSSRTGYNEQFF
v_gene: TRBV7-3; CDR3aa: CASSSLDSGELFF
v_gene: TRBV19; CDR3aa: CASRPGTGVMNTEAFF